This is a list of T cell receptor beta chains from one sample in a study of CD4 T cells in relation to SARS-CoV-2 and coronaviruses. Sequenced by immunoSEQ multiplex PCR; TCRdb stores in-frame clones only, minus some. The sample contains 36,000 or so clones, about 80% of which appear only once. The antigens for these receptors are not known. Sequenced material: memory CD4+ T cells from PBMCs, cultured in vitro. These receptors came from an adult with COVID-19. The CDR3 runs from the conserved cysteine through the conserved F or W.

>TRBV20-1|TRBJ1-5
CSASISARGYQPQHF
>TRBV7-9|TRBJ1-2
CASSLAGTITDYGYTF
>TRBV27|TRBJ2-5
CASSFRRTGGPTQETQYF
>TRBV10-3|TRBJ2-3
CAITRGGGSTDTQYF
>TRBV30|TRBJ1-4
CAWSTGGANEKLFF
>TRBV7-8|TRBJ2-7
CASSLEPPREYEQYF
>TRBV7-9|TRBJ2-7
CASSFRENFYEQYF
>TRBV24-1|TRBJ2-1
CATSDRPGLAGWNEQFF
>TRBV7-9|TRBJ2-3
CASSFRSGESTDTQYF
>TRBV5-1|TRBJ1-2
CASSSSLTGYGYTF
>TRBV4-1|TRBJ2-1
CASSQVRLAVYNEQFF
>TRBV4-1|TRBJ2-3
CASSRGLAGEQSHTDTQYF
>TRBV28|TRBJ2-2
CASSLWSLAGGPGELFF
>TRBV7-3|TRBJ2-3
CASAGGNTDTQYF
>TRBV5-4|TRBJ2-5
CASSQGQNQETQYF
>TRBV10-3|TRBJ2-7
CAISESTSSYEQYF
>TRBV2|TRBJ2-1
CASSTVSGMFYNEQFF
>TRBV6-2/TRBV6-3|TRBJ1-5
CASSYVQGNQPQHF
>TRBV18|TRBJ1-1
CASSPLGHGLGEGEAFF
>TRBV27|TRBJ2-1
CASSFIGGGPNEQFF
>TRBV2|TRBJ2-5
CASSVDWQETQYF
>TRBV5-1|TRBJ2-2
CATFRDRGANTGELFF
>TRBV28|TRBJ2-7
CASSTHTGTYEQYF
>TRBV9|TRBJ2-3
CASSAGQGATDTQYF
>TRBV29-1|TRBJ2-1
CSVVQGSGEQFF
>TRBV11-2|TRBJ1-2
CASSPGQGYGYTF
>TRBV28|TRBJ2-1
CASSLSGYYNEQFF
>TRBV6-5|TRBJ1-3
CASGTGDFGNTIYF
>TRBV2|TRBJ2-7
CASSDRLGLKYEQYF
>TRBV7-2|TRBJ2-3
CASSLESGDTQYF
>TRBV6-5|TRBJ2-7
CATARSWYEQYF
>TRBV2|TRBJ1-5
CASTSYQGAPVGNQPQHF
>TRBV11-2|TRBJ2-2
CASSYGRLNTGELFF
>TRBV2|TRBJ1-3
CASSEIDSGNTIYF
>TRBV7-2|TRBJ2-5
CASSLAGTSLQETQYF
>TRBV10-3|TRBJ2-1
CASGEDEQFF
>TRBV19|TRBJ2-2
CASSKYGTANTGELFF
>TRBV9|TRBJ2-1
CASSAYPPPSGPSNEQFF
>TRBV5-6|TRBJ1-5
CASSLFKGGGNQPQHF
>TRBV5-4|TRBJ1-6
CASSLDRMIASPLHF
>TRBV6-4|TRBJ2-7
CASSDSGAYEQYF
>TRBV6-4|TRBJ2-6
CASSDNSGANVLTF
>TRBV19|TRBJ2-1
CASSVGLAVSDNEQFF